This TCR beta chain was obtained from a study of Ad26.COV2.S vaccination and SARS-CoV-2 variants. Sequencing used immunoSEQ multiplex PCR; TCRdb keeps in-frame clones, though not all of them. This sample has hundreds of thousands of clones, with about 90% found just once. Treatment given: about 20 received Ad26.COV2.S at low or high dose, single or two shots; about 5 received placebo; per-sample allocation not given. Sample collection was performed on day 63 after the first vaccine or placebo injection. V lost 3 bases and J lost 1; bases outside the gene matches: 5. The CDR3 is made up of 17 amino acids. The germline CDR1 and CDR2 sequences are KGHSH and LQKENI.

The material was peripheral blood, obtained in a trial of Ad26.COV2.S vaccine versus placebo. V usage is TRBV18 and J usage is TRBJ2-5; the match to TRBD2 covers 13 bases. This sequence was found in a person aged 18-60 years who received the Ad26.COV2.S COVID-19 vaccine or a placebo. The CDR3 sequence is CASSPLGTSGAQETQYF. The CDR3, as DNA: TGTGCCAGCTCACCCCTCGGGACTAGCGGGGCCCAAGAGACCCAGTACTTC.